A selection of T cell receptor beta chains follows, all from one sample in a study of T cells in Graves' hyperthyroidism and ophthalmopathy. Each CDR3 protein gets one entry after TCRdb re-called the multiplex PCR reads with MiXCR. The sample shows about 700,000 distinct CDR3 sequences, over 40% of them seen only once. Sequenced: peripheral blood or thyroid tissue (not recorded which). The receptors come from an adult man with Graves' disease, either hyperthyroidism or ophthalmopathy (not recorded which). Each CDR3 is given without its conserved first and last residue. Fields, in order: CDR3 protein, D gene, V gene, CDR3 length, J gene. A D gene is named only where the DNA matches it firmly.

CDR3 protein: ATRAGQQETQY
D gene: .
V gene: TRBV24-1
CDR3 length: 11
J gene: TRBJ2-5

CDR3 protein: SVVLRGPQETQY
D gene: .
V gene: TRBV29-1
CDR3 length: 12
J gene: TRBJ2-5

CDR3 protein: SAGTPRQPQH
D gene: .
V gene: TRBV20-1
CDR3 length: 10
J gene: TRBJ1-5

CDR3 protein: ASSPRDANSPLH
D gene: .
V gene: TRBV7-9
CDR3 length: 12
J gene: TRBJ1-6

CDR3 protein: ASSEGFGYT
D gene: .
V gene: TRBV12-3/TRBV12-4
CDR3 length: 9
J gene: TRBJ1-2

CDR3 protein: ASSLEGSSVQY
D gene: .
V gene: TRBV7-9
CDR3 length: 11
J gene: TRBJ2-7

CDR3 protein: ASSVEVQGAGNTIY
D gene: TRBD1
V gene: TRBV7-4
CDR3 length: 14
J gene: TRBJ1-3

CDR3 protein: ASSLGGGGWETQY
D gene: TRBD2
V gene: TRBV7-3
CDR3 length: 13
J gene: TRBJ2-5

CDR3 protein: ASSGSGNTEAF
D gene: .
V gene: TRBV2
CDR3 length: 11
J gene: TRBJ1-1

CDR3 protein: ASSQRTGSGTEAF
D gene: TRBD1
V gene: TRBV4-2
CDR3 length: 13
J gene: TRBJ1-1

CDR3 protein: ASSQATGANVLT
D gene: .
V gene: TRBV2
CDR3 length: 12
J gene: TRBJ2-6

CDR3 protein: SARDRRDGYT
D gene: TRBD1
V gene: TRBV20-1
CDR3 length: 10
J gene: TRBJ1-2

CDR3 protein: ASSPTLAAGELF
D gene: .
V gene: TRBV7-3
CDR3 length: 12
J gene: TRBJ2-2

CDR3 protein: AISESTSKTQY
D gene: .
V gene: TRBV10-3
CDR3 length: 11
J gene: TRBJ2-5

CDR3 protein: SARGTAQGEKLF
D gene: .
V gene: TRBV20-1
CDR3 length: 12
J gene: TRBJ1-4

CDR3 protein: ASSPGTLTSYEQY
D gene: .
V gene: TRBV5-1
CDR3 length: 13
J gene: TRBJ2-7

CDR3 protein: SVTRGHGNEKLF
D gene: .
V gene: TRBV29-1
CDR3 length: 12
J gene: TRBJ1-4

CDR3 protein: ASSQSPGGAYGYT
D gene: TRBD1
V gene: TRBV7-8
CDR3 length: 13
J gene: TRBJ1-2

CDR3 protein: SASDRVEGYEQY
D gene: TRBD1
V gene: TRBV20-1
CDR3 length: 12
J gene: TRBJ2-7

CDR3 protein: ASSEGFGGNQPQH
D gene: .
V gene: TRBV25-1
CDR3 length: 13
J gene: TRBJ1-5

CDR3 protein: ASSMGGRSSDTQY
D gene: TRBD2
V gene: TRBV19
CDR3 length: 13
J gene: TRBJ2-3

CDR3 protein: ASSVESGTQDYGYT
D gene: .
V gene: TRBV9
CDR3 length: 14
J gene: TRBJ1-2

CDR3 protein: ASSQGTGEQY
D gene: .
V gene: TRBV14
CDR3 length: 10
J gene: TRBJ2-7

CDR3 protein: ASSPLDGRGNTIY
D gene: .
V gene: TRBV7-7
CDR3 length: 13
J gene: TRBJ1-3

CDR3 protein: ASIRDPHGYT
D gene: .
V gene: TRBV2
CDR3 length: 10
J gene: TRBJ1-2

CDR3 protein: AISGSNRDWGDTEAF
D gene: .
V gene: TRBV10-3
CDR3 length: 15
J gene: TRBJ1-1

CDR3 protein: ASSDNGANYGYT
D gene: .
V gene: TRBV6-5
CDR3 length: 12
J gene: TRBJ1-2

CDR3 protein: ASSWGSNTEAF
D gene: .
V gene: TRBV25-1
CDR3 length: 11
J gene: TRBJ1-1

CDR3 protein: SAEDGGGYT
D gene: .
V gene: TRBV20-1
CDR3 length: 9
J gene: TRBJ1-2

CDR3 protein: ASSTAPGEQY
D gene: .
V gene: TRBV6-1
CDR3 length: 10
J gene: TRBJ2-7

CDR3 protein: ASSIRVYNSPLH
D gene: .
V gene: TRBV6-4
CDR3 length: 12
J gene: TRBJ1-6

CDR3 protein: ASSLGLGDEQY
D gene: .
V gene: TRBV7-6
CDR3 length: 11
J gene: TRBJ2-7

CDR3 protein: ASSSSGGGTRETQY
D gene: .
V gene: TRBV7-8
CDR3 length: 14
J gene: TRBJ2-5

CDR3 protein: SAPGPTSPYGYT
D gene: .
V gene: TRBV20-1
CDR3 length: 12
J gene: TRBJ1-2

CDR3 protein: ASGMGQGDKQY
D gene: TRBD1
V gene: TRBV2
CDR3 length: 11
J gene: TRBJ2-7

CDR3 protein: ASSEGVGRSYNSPLH
D gene: .
V gene: TRBV2
CDR3 length: 15
J gene: TRBJ1-6

CDR3 protein: SVSQGQETQY
D gene: .
V gene: TRBV29-1
CDR3 length: 10
J gene: TRBJ2-5

CDR3 protein: ASSFQLDTEAF
D gene: .
V gene: TRBV7-3
CDR3 length: 11
J gene: TRBJ1-1

CDR3 protein: ASSRREGYGYT
D gene: .
V gene: TRBV5-1
CDR3 length: 11
J gene: TRBJ1-2

CDR3 protein: ASSERGNYYGYT
D gene: .
V gene: TRBV2
CDR3 length: 12
J gene: TRBJ1-2

CDR3 protein: ASSLSGVVPGELF
D gene: .
V gene: TRBV7-2
CDR3 length: 13
J gene: TRBJ2-2

CDR3 protein: ASSEGDGLYPQH
D gene: .
V gene: TRBV2
CDR3 length: 12
J gene: TRBJ1-5

CDR3 protein: SVFRDRGDGYT
D gene: TRBD1
V gene: TRBV29-1
CDR3 length: 11
J gene: TRBJ1-2

CDR3 protein: AISVTLTAHSNQPQH
D gene: .
V gene: TRBV10-3
CDR3 length: 15
J gene: TRBJ1-5

CDR3 protein: ASSLARDYHTEAF
D gene: .
V gene: TRBV7-9
CDR3 length: 13
J gene: TRBJ1-1

CDR3 protein: ASSSTGTGGNSPLH
D gene: TRBD1
V gene: TRBV7-2
CDR3 length: 14
J gene: TRBJ1-6

CDR3 protein: SARWGTNTEAF
D gene: .
V gene: TRBV20-1
CDR3 length: 11
J gene: TRBJ1-1

CDR3 protein: ASSYSRGGRSYEQY
D gene: .
V gene: TRBV12-3/TRBV12-4
CDR3 length: 14
J gene: TRBJ2-7

CDR3 protein: SARSRDGDTYEQY
D gene: .
V gene: TRBV20-1
CDR3 length: 13
J gene: TRBJ2-7

CDR3 protein: AISEAQNTGYGYT
D gene: .
V gene: TRBV10-3
CDR3 length: 13
J gene: TRBJ1-2

CDR3 protein: SVDFGSIGDYGYT
D gene: .
V gene: TRBV29-1
CDR3 length: 13
J gene: TRBJ1-2

CDR3 protein: ASSFGSETQH
D gene: .
V gene: TRBV7-9
CDR3 length: 10
J gene: TRBJ1-5

CDR3 protein: ASIWAGANVLT
D gene: .
V gene: TRBV6-6
CDR3 length: 11
J gene: TRBJ2-6

CDR3 protein: ASSLDRDRNTEAF
D gene: TRBD1
V gene: TRBV12-3/TRBV12-4
CDR3 length: 13
J gene: TRBJ1-1

CDR3 protein: ASSRALTEQY
D gene: .
V gene: TRBV7-9
CDR3 length: 10
J gene: TRBJ2-7

CDR3 protein: SELTVNTEAF
D gene: .
V gene: TRBV29-1
CDR3 length: 10
J gene: TRBJ1-1

CDR3 protein: ATSRVAGGQETQY
D gene: TRBD2
V gene: TRBV15
CDR3 length: 13
J gene: TRBJ2-5